This TCR beta chain was found in a study of T cell responses to AZD1222 COVID-19 vaccine. The overall study: Researchers grouped second doses given at about 4 or about 12 weeks into one pool.

Comments on this clone: No antigen is known for it.

V shed 4 bases and J shed 2 bases, with 6 bases lying between them. There are 12 residues in the CDR3. Findings and caveats of the study: CD4 TCRs covered the whole spike, strongest at regions 160-218 and 743-854. Females made up more of the donors, who were largely white British, and clonal diversity may have come out too low.

Sequencing used immunoSEQ multiplex PCR; TCRdb keeps in-frame clones, though not all of them. The table includes under 130,000 clones, 90% detected once. The rearrangement links TRBV12-3 or TRBV12-4 to TRBJ2-7; D not resolved. Material: peripheral blood, obtained on day 0 of AZD1222 vaccination. This clonotype was obtained from an adult in good health. The DNA for the CDR3 is TGTGCCAGCAGTTCACGGGCCTACGAGCAGTACTTC. It is translated as CASSSRAYEQYF.